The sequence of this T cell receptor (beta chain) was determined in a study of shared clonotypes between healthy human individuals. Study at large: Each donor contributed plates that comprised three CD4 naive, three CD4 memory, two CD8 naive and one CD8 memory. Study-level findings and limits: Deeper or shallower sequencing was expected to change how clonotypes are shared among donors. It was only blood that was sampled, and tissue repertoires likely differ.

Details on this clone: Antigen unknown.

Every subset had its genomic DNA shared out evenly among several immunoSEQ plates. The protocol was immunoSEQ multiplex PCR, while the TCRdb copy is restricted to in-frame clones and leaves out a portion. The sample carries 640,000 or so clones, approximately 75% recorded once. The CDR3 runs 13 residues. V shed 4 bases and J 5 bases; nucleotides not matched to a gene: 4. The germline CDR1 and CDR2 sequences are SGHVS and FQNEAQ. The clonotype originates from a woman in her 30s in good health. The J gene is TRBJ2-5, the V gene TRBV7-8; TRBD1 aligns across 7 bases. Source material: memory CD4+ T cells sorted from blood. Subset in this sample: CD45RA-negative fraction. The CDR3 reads CASSSQGDETQYF. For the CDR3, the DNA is TGTGCCAGCAGCTCGCAGGGGGATGAGACCCAGTACTTC.